One and the same sample provided the 21 T cell receptor beta chains below, sequenced in a study of blood T cell repertoires in COVID-19. The data were produced by immunoSEQ multiplex PCR, yet TCRdb's version contains in-frame clones alone and is incomplete. Here the sample spans about 38,000 clones, around 87% being singletons. The specimen sequenced was peripheral blood. The receptors here all came from a man in his 60s with active or convalescent COVID-19.

CDR3 sequence (DNA): TGCGCCAGCAGCTTGGACACCTACGAGCAGTACTTC. Its protein product is CASSLDTYEQYF. This chain uses TRBV5-1 with TRBJ2-7; D unresolved. Germline V gene data show CDR1 as SGHRS and CDR2 as YFSETQ. Trimming removed 0 bases at V and 2 bases at J, with 3 bases between. The CDR3 runs 12 residues.

The CDR3 loop is CASSLGQIPTDTQYF. The CDR3 DNA reads TGTGCCAGCAGCCTAGGTCAGATCCCCACAGATACGCAGTATTTT. The V gene is TRBV11-2, the J gene TRBJ2-3; no definite D call. The CDR3 spans 15 residues. V lost 5 bases to trimming and J lost 2 bases, with 14 bases between them. Germline V gene lookup returns CDR1 SGHAT and CDR2 FQNNGV.

V usage is TRBV7-2 and J usage is TRBJ1-1, with 8 nucleotides matching TRBD1. There are 14 residues in the CDR3. Germline CDR1 SGHTA, CDR2 FQGNSA. With V trimmed by 3 bases and J by 1 base, 1 base remained unmatched. The CDR3 loop reads CASSFQGANTEAFF. CDR3 sequence (DNA): TGTGCCAGCAGCTTCCAGGGGGCGAACACTGAAGCTTTCTTT.

V and J are TRBV11-2 and TRBJ2-1; D might be TRBD1 (7 bases). V was pared by 4 bases and J by 7 bases, with 14 bases between. Germline CDR1 is SGHAT and CDR2 is FQNNGV. CDR3 length equals 14 residues. The CDR3 spells CASSSRGVQNEQFF. DNA of the CDR3: TGTGCCAGCAGCTCCAGGGGGGTTCAGAATGAGCAGTTCTTC.

This chain connects TRBV28 to TRBJ1-5; 11 bases agree with TRBD1. CDR1 MDHEN and CDR2 SYDVKM come from the germline V gene. This CDR3 region has 13 residues. V dropped 6 bases and J dropped 6; count of bases not matched to a gene: 1. As DNA, the CDR3 is TGTGCCAGCAGGGACAGGGGGCCTCAGCCCCAGCATTTT. It is translated as CASRDRGPQPQHF.

V usage is TRBV10-1 and J usage is TRBJ2-3, with 7 positions matching TRBD1. V shed 6 bases and J 2 bases; nucleotides not matched to a gene: 5. There are 14 residues in the CDR3. Germline V CDR1 and CDR2: WNHNN, SYGVQD (reference sequence). CDR3 protein: CASSSGQITDTQYF. The DNA of the CDR3 is TGCGCCAGCAGCTCGGGACAGATCACAGATACGCAGTATTTT.

This clone was counted a single time. J is TRBJ2-3 and V is TRBV11-3; D may be TRBD2 (5 bases). V lost 4 bases and J 5 bases, leaving 13 bases between the germline ends. Germline CDR1 reads SGHNT; CDR2 reads YENEEA. The CDR3 length is 14 residues. CDR3 loop: CASSSPREQDTQYF. CDR3 in DNA: TGTGCCAGCAGCTCGCCGAGGGAGCAAGATACGCAGTATTTT.

This chain connects TRBV30 to TRBJ2-4; D may be TRBD1 (5 bases). Germline values: CDR1 GTSNPN, CDR2 SVGIG (reference sequence). Between the trimmed V and J ends, which lost 2 bases and 1 base, there was a span of 9 bases. The CDR3 runs to 14 residues. The CDR3 here is CAWSSGFAKNIQYF. For the CDR3, the DNA is TGTGCCTGGAGTTCAGGGTTTGCCAAAAACATTCAGTACTTC.

The chain is built from TRBV27 and TRBJ1-4, with TRBD1 matching 9 bases. V gave up 6 bases and J gave up 5 bases; unmatched junction bases: 13. Germline V gene sequence: CDR1 MNHEY, CDR2 SMNVEV (reference sequence). CDR3 length: 17 residues. The CDR3 is CASSPLSIGTGNEKLFF. CDR3 nucleotide sequence: TGTGCCAGCAGCCCCCTTTCTATCGGGACAGGGAATGAAAAACTGTTTTTT.

CDR3: CASSLGWGGSAGNEQFF. The CDR3 DNA reads TGTGCCAGCAGTTTAGGGTGGGGCGGGAGCGCGGGGAATGAGCAGTTCTTC. The rearrangement links TRBV28 to TRBJ2-1; the match to TRBD2 covers 7 bases. The CDR3 is 17 amino acids. The J segment lost 7 bases and the V segment lost 2 bases, leaving 14 bases of the junction unmatched. Germline lookup yields CDR1 MDHEN and CDR2 SYDVKM.

The V gene is TRBV7-2, the J gene TRBJ2-1; 7 bases align to TRBD2. The germline CDR1 and CDR2 sequences are SGHTA and FQGNSA. CDR3 size: 13 residues. Trimming at V came to 3 bases and at J to 12 bases, leaving 8 bases not matched to a gene. This CDR3 reads CASSLGLGEGQFF. The CDR3 DNA reads TGTGCCAGCAGCTTGGGGCTAGGGGAGGGGCAGTTCTTC.

The V gene is TRBV30, the J gene TRBJ1-1; a weak D match, TRBD1 (5 bases). This CDR3 has 16 residues. V gave up 3 bases and J gave up 3 bases, with 20 bases separating them. Germline V CDR1 and CDR2: GTSNPN, SVGIG (reference sequence). CDR3 nucleotides: TGTGCCTGGAGAGCCCCTCCAGGGAGGGTACACACTGAAGCTTTCTTT. This gives the protein CAWRAPPGRVHTEAFF.

CDR3 sequence: CASSFRLADYNEQFF. The DNA of the CDR3 is TGTGCCAGCAGTTTCCGCCTAGCGGACTACAATGAGCAGTTCTTC. The rearrangement uses TRBV28 and TRBJ2-1; 7 bases are a match to TRBD2. Germline loops: CDR1 MDHEN, CDR2 SYDVKM. With V trimmed by 3 bases and J by 3 bases, 5 bases remained unmatched. The CDR3 contains 15 residues.

The chain has TRBV28 and TRBJ1-1; 12 nucleotides agree with TRBD1. The CDR3 consists of 16 residues. J was trimmed by 5 bases and V by 2 bases; bases with no gene match: 6. CDR1 and CDR2 (germline): MDHEN, SYDVKM. The DNA for the CDR3 is TGTGCCAGCAGTTTAAGGGACAGGGGGCGAGGAACTGAAGCTTTCTTT. The encoded protein is CASSLRDRGRGTEAFF. Full variable domain (outside the CDR3, taken from reference TRBV28 and TRBJ1-1): DVKVTQSSRYLVKRTGEKVFLECVQDMDHENMFWYRQDPGLGLRLIYFSYDVKMKEKGDIPEGYSVSREKKERFSLILESASTNQTSMYLCASSLRDRGRGTEAFFGQGTRLTVV.

The V call is TRBV13, the J call TRBJ2-7; D might be TRBD2 (5 bases). Trimming took off 3 bases at V and 5 bases at J, with 11 bases between the two ends. In germline, CDR1 is PRHDT, CDR2 FYEKMQ (reference sequence). There are 13 residues in the CDR3. In DNA, the CDR3 is TGTGCCAGCAGCTTTGTGGGAGCCCACGAGCAGTACTTC. Protein: CASSFVGAHEQYF.

This rearrangement joins TRBV23-1 to TRBJ2-4; D is uncertain. TRBV23-1 is an ORF, with its function uncertain. This CDR3 is built from 16 residues. The V gene lost 0 bases and the J gene lost 0 bases, with 9 bases spanning the gap. CDR3 bases: TGCGCCAGCAGTCAATCGGGCGATTTAGCCAAAAACATTCAGTACTTC. It encodes CASSQSGDLAKNIQYF.

This chain joins TRBV18 and TRBJ1-6; TRBD1 matches at 7 bases. The germline CDR1 and CDR2 sequences are KGHSH and LQKENI. The CDR3 consists of 13 residues. Trimming removed 0 bases from V and 16 bases from J; junction bases left unmatched: 6. The CDR3: CASSPPDRVVLHF. CDR3 DNA: TGTGCCAGCTCACCACCCGACAGGGTGGTGCTCCACTTT.

CDR3 bases: TGTGCCAGCAGCAGACAGACTAATTCACCCCTCCACTTT. This translates into CASSRQTNSPLHF. V and J are TRBV11-3 and TRBJ1-6; D is perhaps TRBD1 (5 bases). Germline V gene lookup returns CDR1 SGHNT and CDR2 YENEEA. The CDR3 loop spans 13 amino acids. V lost 5 bases and J lost 6, with 8 bases in between.

V usage is TRBV6-5 and J usage is TRBJ1-1; D call uncertain. The germline V and J ends were trimmed by 0 bases and 3 bases, with 8 bases remaining between them. The length of the CDR3 is 14 residues. Looked up from germline, CDR1 is MNHEY and CDR2 is SVGAGI. This CDR3 reads CASSYSGRDTEAFF. CDR3 DNA sequence: TGTGCCAGCAGTTACTCAGGGAGGGACACTGAAGCTTTCTTT.

V and J are TRBV7-9 and TRBJ2-1; the match to TRBD2 covers 8 bases. The V segment lost 6 bases and the J segment 2 bases; nucleotides outside the gene matches: 3. This CDR3 is built from 14 residues. The V gene's germline CDR1 is SEHNR and CDR2 FQNEAQ (reference sequence). The CDR3 here is CASRREAAYNEQFF. CDR3 coding DNA: TGTGCCAGCAGGCGGGAGGCCGCCTACAATGAGCAGTTCTTC.

CDR3 loop: CASSQGGRGGMHTDTQYF. Here the CDR3 DNA reads TGTGCCAGCAGCCAAGGGGGCAGGGGAGGGATGCACACAGATACGCAGTATTTT. This chain joins TRBV3-1 (or the pseudogene TRBV3-2) and TRBJ2-3; D is perhaps TRBD2 (7 bases). Trimming cost V 1 base and J 2 bases, with 19 bases left between them. Germline V gives CDR1 LGHDT, CDR2 YNNKEL (reference sequence). CDR3 length: 18 amino acids.